This T cell receptor beta chain was identified during a study of a mutant IDH1 vaccine in newly diagnosed glioma. Regarding this clone: What it recognizes is unknown.

Time point reported: week 5, during vaccination. One vaccine dose held 300 ug of mutant IDH1 20-mer peptide and came with topical imiquimod. CDR3 length: 15 residues. V trimming: 1 base; J trimming: 5 bases; junction bases outside the gene matches: 3. Per the germline V gene, CDR1 is LGHNA and CDR2 is YSLEER. Libraries were prepared by immunoSEQ multiplex PCR; TCRdb keeps only in-frame clonotypes and omits some of them. The sample carries around 50,000 clones, about 87% recorded once. The genes are TRBV4-3 and TRBJ1-5; 9 bases line up with TRBD1. The clonotype comes from a woman in her 40s with glioma. This specimen was PBMCs, taken from a glioma patient whose treatment included an IDH1 peptide vaccine. In DNA form, the CDR3 reads TGCGCCAGCAGCCAAGTCTGGACAGGGGATCAGCCCCAGCATTTT. Protein product: CASSQVWTGDQPQHF.